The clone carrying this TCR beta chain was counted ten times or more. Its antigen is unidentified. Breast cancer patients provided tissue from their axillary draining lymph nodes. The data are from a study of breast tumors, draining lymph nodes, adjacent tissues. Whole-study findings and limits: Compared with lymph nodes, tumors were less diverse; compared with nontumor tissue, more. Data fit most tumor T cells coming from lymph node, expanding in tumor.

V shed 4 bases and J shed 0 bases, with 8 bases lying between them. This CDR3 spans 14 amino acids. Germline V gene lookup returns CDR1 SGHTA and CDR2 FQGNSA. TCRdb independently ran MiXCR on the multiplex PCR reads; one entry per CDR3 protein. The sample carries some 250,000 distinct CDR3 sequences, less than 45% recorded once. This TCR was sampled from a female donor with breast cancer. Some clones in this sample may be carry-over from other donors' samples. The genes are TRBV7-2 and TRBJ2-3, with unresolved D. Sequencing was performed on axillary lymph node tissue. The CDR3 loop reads CASSYYSSTDTQYF. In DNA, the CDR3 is TGTGCCAGCAGCTACTACAGCAGCACAGATACGCAGTATTTT.